This entry concerns a single TCR beta chain. Antigen specificity is unknown. The data belong to a study of T cell responses to AZD1222 COVID-19 vaccine. Study results and caveats: Seropositive at baseline were only 5 or 6 AZD1222 recipients. Donors were chiefly white British, with a greater number of females, and clonal diversity was perhaps underestimated.

Germline CDR1 is LNHDA and CDR2 is SQIVND (reference sequence). V shed 3 bases and J shed 2 bases, with 7 bases lying between them. The CDR3 consists of 13 residues. This table comes from immunoSEQ multiplex PCR, and its TCRdb copy is limited to in-frame clones, with some not included. The data contain about 150,000 clones, roughly 91% of them singletons. The sample was peripheral blood, taken on day 0 of AZD1222 vaccination. J is TRBJ1-2 and V is TRBV19; D call uncertain. The clonotype was recovered from an adult in good health. The CDR3 is CASSIEENYGYTF. CDR3 bases: TGTGCCAGTAGTATCGAGGAGAACTATGGCTACACCTTC.